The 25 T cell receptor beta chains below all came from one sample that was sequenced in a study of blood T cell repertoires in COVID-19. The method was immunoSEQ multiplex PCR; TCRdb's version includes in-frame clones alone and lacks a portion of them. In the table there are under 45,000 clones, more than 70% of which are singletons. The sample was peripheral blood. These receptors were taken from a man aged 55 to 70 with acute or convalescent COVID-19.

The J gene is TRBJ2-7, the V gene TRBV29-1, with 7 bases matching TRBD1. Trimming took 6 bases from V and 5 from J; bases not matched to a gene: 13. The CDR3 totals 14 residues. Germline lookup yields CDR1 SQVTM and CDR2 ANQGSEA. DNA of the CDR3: TGCAGCGTCCTTGGGGTCAGGGGGTCCCACGAGCAGTACTTC. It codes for CSVLGVRGSHEQYF.

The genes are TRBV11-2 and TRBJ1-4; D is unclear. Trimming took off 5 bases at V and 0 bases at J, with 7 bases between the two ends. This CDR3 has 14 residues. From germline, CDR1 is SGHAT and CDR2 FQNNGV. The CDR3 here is CASSLPSTNEKLFF. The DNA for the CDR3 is TGTGCCAGCAGCCTACCTTCAACTAATGAAAAACTGTTTTTT.

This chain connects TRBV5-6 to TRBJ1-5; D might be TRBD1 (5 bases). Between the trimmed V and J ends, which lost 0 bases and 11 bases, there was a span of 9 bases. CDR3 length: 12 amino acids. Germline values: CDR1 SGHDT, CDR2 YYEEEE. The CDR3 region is CASSLAEGAQHF. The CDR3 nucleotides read TGTGCCAGCAGCTTGGCCGAAGGGGCCCAGCATTTT.

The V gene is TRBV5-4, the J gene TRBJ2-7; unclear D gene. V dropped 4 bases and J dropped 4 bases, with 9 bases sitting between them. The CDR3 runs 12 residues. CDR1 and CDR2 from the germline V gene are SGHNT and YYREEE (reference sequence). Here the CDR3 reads CASSLPKYEQYF. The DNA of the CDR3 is TGTGCCAGCAGCCTACCTAAATACGAGCAGTACTTC.

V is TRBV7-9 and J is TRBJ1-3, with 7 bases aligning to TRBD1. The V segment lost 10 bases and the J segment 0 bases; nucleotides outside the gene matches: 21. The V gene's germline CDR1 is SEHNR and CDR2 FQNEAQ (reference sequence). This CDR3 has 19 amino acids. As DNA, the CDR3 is TGTGCCATTACTAAGGGGACAGTCACGTTCCTGAGCTCTGGAAACACCATATATTTT. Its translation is CAITKGTVTFLSSGNTIYF.

The CDR3 DNA follows: TGTGCCAGCAGCTGGGCATCTAGGGGAACTGAAGCTTTCTTT. This codes for CASSWASRGTEAFF. The chain has TRBV11-3 and TRBJ1-1; the D gene is possibly TRBD1 (5 bases). This CDR3 contains 14 residues. CDR1 and CDR2 (germline): SGHNT, YENEEA. Trimming left V 4 bases short and J 5 bases short, with 14 bases between.

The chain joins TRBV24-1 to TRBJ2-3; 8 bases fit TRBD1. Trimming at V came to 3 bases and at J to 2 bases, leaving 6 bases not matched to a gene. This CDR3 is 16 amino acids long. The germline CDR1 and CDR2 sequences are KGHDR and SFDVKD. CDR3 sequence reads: CATSDTGQGVTDTQYF. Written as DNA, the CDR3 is TGTGCCACCAGTGATACAGGACAGGGAGTCACAGATACGCAGTATTTT.

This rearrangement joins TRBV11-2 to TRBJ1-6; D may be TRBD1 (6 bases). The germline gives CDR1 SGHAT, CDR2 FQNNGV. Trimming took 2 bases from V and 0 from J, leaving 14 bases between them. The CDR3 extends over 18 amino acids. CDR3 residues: CASSLSGRGSSYNSPLHF. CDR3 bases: TGTGCCAGCAGCTTATCGGGAAGGGGGAGCTCCTATAATTCACCCCTCCACTTT.

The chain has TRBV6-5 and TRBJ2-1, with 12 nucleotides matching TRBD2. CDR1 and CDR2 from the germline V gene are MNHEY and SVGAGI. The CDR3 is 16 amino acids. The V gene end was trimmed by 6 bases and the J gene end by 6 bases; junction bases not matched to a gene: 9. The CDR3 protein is CASSYAPSGGANEQFF. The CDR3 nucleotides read TGTGCCAGCAGCTACGCCCCTAGCGGGGGGGCCAATGAGCAGTTCTTC.

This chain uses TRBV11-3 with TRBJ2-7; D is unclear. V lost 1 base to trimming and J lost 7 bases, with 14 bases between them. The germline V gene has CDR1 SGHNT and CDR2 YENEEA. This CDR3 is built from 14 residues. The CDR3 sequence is CASSLGAGVWEQYF. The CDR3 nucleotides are TGTGCCAGCAGCTTAGGGGCAGGCGTCTGGGAGCAGTACTTC.

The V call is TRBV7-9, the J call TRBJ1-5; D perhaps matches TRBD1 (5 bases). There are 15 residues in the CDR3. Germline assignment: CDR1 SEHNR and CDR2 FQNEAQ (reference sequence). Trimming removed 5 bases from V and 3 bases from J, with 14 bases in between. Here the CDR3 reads CASSTDDGANQPQHF. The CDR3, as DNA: TGTGCCAGCAGCACGGACGATGGGGCCAATCAGCCCCAGCATTTT. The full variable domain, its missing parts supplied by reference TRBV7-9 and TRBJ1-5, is DTGVSQNPRHKITKRGQNVTFRCDPISEHNRLYWYRQTLGQGPEFLTYFQNEAQLEKSRLLSDRFSAERPKGSFSTLEIQRTEQGDSAMYLCASSTDDGANQPQHFGDGTRLSIL.

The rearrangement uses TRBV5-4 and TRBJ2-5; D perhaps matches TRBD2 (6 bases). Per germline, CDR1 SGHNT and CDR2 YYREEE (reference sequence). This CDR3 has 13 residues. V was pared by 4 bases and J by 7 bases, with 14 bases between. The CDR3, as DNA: TGTGCCAGCAGCCCGGGGGAGGCGGGGACCCAGTACTTC. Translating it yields CASSPGEAGTQYF.

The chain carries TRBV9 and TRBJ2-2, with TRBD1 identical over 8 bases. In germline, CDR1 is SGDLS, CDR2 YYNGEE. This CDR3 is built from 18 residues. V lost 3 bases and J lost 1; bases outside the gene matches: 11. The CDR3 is CASSARLRQGKNTGELFF. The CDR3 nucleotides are TGTGCCAGCAGCGCTAGGCTCCGACAGGGGAAGAACACCGGGGAGCTGTTTTTT. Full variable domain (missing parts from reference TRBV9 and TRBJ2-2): DSGVTQTPKHLITATGQRVTLRCSPRSGDLSVYWYQQSLDQGLQFLIQYYNGEERAKGNILERFSAQQFPDLHSELNLSSLELGDSALYFCASSARLRQGKNTGELFFGEGSRLTVL.

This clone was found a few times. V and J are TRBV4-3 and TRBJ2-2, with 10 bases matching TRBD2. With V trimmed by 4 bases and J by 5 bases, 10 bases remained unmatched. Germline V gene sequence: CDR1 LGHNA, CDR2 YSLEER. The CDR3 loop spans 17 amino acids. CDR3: CASSPLIAGGGTGELFF. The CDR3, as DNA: TGCGCCAGCAGCCCCTTGATAGCGGGAGGAGGGACCGGGGAGCTGTTTTTT.

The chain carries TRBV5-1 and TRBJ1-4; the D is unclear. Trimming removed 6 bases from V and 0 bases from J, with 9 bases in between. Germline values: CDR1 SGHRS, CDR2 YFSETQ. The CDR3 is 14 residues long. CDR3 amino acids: CASNDGATNEKLFF. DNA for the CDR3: TGCGCCAGCAACGACGGGGCAACTAATGAAAAACTGTTTTTT.

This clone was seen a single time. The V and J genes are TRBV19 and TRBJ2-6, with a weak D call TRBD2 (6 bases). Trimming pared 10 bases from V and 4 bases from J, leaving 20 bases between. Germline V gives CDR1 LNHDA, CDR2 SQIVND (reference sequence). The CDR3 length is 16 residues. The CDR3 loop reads CATSDGGVTGANVLTF. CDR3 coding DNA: TGTGCCACCTCGGATGGAGGGGTTACCGGGGCCAACGTCCTGACTTTC.

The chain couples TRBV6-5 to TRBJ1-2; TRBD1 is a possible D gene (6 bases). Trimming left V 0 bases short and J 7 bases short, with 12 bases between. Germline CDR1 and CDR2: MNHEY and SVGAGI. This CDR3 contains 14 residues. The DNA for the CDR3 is TGTGCCAGCAGTTACTCCGGGGGGGCGGGTGGCTACACCTTC. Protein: CASSYSGGAGGYTF.

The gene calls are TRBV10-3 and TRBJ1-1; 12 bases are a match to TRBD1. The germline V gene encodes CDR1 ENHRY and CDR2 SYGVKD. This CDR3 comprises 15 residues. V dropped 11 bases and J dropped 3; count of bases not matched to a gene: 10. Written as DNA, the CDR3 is TGTGCCTCCTCGGGACAGGGGGCTTCGGACACTGAAGCTTTCTTT. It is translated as CASSGQGASDTEAFF.

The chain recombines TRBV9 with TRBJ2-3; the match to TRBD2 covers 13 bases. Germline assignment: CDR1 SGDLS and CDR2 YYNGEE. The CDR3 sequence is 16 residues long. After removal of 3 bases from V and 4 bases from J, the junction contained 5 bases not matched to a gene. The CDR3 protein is CASSARTSGSSDTQYF. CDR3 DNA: TGTGCCAGCAGCGCCAGGACTAGCGGGAGTTCAGATACGCAGTATTTT. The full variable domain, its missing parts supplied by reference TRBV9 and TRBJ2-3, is DSGVTQTPKHLITATGQRVTLRCSPRSGDLSVYWYQQSLDQGLQFLIQYYNGEERAKGNILERFSAQQFPDLHSELNLSSLELGDSALYFCASSARTSGSSDTQYFGPGTRLTVL.

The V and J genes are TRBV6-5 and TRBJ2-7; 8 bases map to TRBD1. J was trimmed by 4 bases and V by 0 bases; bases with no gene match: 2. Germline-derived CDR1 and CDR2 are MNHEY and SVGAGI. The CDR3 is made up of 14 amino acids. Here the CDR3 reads CASSYSNRGYEQYF. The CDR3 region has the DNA TGTGCCAGCAGTTACTCGAACAGGGGGTACGAGCAGTACTTC.

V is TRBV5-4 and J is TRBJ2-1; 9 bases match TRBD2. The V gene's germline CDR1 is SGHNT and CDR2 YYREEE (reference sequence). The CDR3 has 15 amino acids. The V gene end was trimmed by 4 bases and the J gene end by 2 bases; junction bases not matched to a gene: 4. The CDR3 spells CASSTRTSAYNEQFF. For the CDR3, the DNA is TGTGCCAGCAGCACCCGGACTAGCGCCTACAATGAGCAGTTCTTC.

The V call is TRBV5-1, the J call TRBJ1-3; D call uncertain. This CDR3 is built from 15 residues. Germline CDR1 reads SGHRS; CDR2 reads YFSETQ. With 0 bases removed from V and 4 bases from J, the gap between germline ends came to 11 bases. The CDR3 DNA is TGCGCCAGCAGCTTGGCCGGAGGGTCAGGAAACACCATATATTTT. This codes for CASSLAGGSGNTIYF. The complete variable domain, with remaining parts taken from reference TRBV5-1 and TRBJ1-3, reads KAGVTQTPRYLIKTRGQQVTLSCSPISGHRSVSWYQQTPGQGLQFLFEYFSETQRNKGNFPGRFSGRQFSNSRSEMNVSTLELGDSALYLCASSLAGGSGNTIYFGEGSWLTVV.

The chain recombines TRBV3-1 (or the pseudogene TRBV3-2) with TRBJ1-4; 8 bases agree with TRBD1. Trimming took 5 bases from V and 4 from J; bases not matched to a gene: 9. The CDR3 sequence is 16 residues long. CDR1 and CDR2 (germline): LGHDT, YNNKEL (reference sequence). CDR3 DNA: TGTGCCAGCAGCGAGGACAGGGAGGGAATTAATGAAAAACTGTTTTTT. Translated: CASSEDREGINEKLFF.

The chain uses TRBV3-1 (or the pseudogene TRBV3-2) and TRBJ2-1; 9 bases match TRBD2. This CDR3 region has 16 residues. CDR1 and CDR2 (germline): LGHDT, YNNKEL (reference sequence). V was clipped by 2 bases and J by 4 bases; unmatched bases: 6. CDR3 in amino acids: CASSQPRLAEYNEQFF. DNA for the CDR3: TGTGCCAGCAGCCAACCAAGACTAGCGGAATACAATGAGCAGTTCTTC.

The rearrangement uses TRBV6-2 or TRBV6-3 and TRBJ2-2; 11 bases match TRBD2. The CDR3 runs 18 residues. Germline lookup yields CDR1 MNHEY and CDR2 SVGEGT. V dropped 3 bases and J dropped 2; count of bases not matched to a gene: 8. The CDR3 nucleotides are TGTGCCAGCAGTTATGGCCTAGCGGGAGGCCTCAACACCGGGGAGCTGTTTTTT. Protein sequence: CASSYGLAGGLNTGELFF.